The 13 T cell receptor beta chains below were found in one sample sequenced in a study of blood T cell repertoires in COVID-19. Profiled with immunoSEQ multiplex PCR; TCRdb holds only in-frame clones, not every one. This table has 200,000 to 250,000 clones, 82% appearing once. Input material: peripheral blood. All receptors come from a woman aged 40-49 years with acute or convalescent COVID-19.

This chain uses TRBV6-5 with TRBJ2-1, with D possibly TRBD2 on 6 matching bases. The CDR3 consists of 13 residues. Between the trimmed V and J ends, which lost 3 bases and 12 bases, there was a span of 15 bases. Germline values: CDR1 MNHEY, CDR2 SVGAGI. The CDR3 bases are TGTGCCAGCAGTTATTCCCCCGGGGGTGGGCAGTTCTTC. Translating gives CASSYSPGGGQFF.

The V and J genes are TRBV4-2 and TRBJ2-7, with D tentatively TRBD2 (7 bases). The CDR3 is 15 amino acids. Germline V gene sequence: CDR1 LGHNA, CDR2 YNFKEQ. The V end lost 4 bases, the J end lost 0 bases, and 13 bases lay between the germline ends. The CDR3 bases are TGTGCCAGCAGCCCTTCGGGGGGCACCTCCTACGAGCAGTACTTC. Translation gives CASSPSGGTSYEQYF.

The chain uses TRBV12-3 or TRBV12-4 and TRBJ1-1; D possibly corresponds to TRBD1 (5 bases). This CDR3 has 12 amino acids. The V and J ends lost 3 bases and 8 bases respectively, with 10 bases between them. The CDR3 DNA follows: TGTGCCAGCAGTTTGAACAGGAGAGAAGCTTTCTTT. It specifies CASSLNRREAFF.

The J gene is TRBJ2-1, the V gene TRBV14, with 7 bases that match TRBD2. The junction had 17 bases not matched to a gene; V was cut back by 3 bases and J by 6 bases. Germline lookup yields CDR1 SGHDN and CDR2 FVKESK. The CDR3 runs to 18 residues. The CDR3 coding sequence is TGTGCCAGCAGCCATCGACTTGCCGGGACTACCCAACGCAATGAGCAGTTCTTC. It codes for CASSHRLAGTTQRNEQFF.

This rearrangement joins TRBV9 to TRBJ2-7; no clear D. Germline V gene sequence: CDR1 SGDLS, CDR2 YYNGEE. This CDR3 is 13 amino acids long. The germline V and J ends were trimmed by 5 bases and 3 bases, with 12 bases remaining between them. In nucleotides, the CDR3 is TGTGCCAGCAGTTGGAAGCGAGACTACGAGCAGTACTTC. Protein sequence: CASSWKRDYEQYF.

This sequence joins TRBV28 and TRBJ2-2, with a possible D match to TRBD2 (5 bases). Germline V gene data show CDR1 as MDHEN and CDR2 as SYDVKM. Trimming stripped 0 bases from V and 7 bases from J, with 15 bases between. This CDR3 has 16 residues. This CDR3 is CASSLWGGLSGGELFF. DNA for the CDR3: TGTGCCAGCAGTTTATGGGGCGGACTCAGCGGCGGGGAGCTGTTTTTT.

This clone was counted between two and nine times. The genes are TRBV18 and TRBJ2-4; TRBD1 matches at 11 bases. The junction had 13 bases not matched to a gene; V was cut back by 3 bases and J by 9 bases. Per the germline V gene, CDR1 is KGHSH and CDR2 is LQKENI. The CDR3 has 17 amino acids. This CDR3 reads CASSPPGQGGKIGIQYF. In DNA, the CDR3 is TGTGCCAGCTCACCTCCGGGACAGGGGGGGAAAATTGGCATTCAGTACTTC.

V gene TRBV6-4 combines with J gene TRBJ1-1, with a weak D call TRBD1 (6 bases). The CDR3 has 14 residues. V lost 6 bases, J lost 6 bases, and 17 bases lay in between. Germline CDR1 is MRHNA and CDR2 is SNTAGT. CDR3 residues: CASSEGTPAAEAFF. CDR3 sequence (DNA): TGTGCCAGCAGCGAGGGGACACCCGCCGCTGAAGCTTTCTTT.

A single count supports this clone. The chain recombines TRBV10-3 with TRBJ1-5; 9 positions match TRBD1. Germline trimming cut 4 bases from V and 6 bases from J; bases unmatched to any gene: 7. The CDR3 totals 15 residues. Germline CDR1 reads ENHRY; CDR2 reads SYGVKD. The CDR3 spells CAISVGDRAVQPQHF. CDR3 nucleotide sequence: TGTGCCATCAGTGTAGGGGACAGGGCCGTTCAGCCCCAGCATTTT.

This chain uses TRBV10-3 with TRBJ2-2; the match to TRBD2 covers 8 bases. This CDR3 spans 15 amino acids. Germline CDR1 is ENHRY and CDR2 is SYGVKD. As DNA, the CDR3 is TGTGGCACCCGTTATAGCGGGGTGAACACCGGGGAGCTGTTTTTT. Amino acids: CGTRYSGVNTGELFF.

The chain links TRBV27 to TRBJ2-1, with unresolved D. Looked up from germline, CDR1 is MNHEY and CDR2 is SMNVEV (reference sequence). The germline V and J ends were trimmed by 7 bases and 1 base, with 8 bases remaining between them. The CDR3 covers 13 residues. This CDR3 reads CASTRTSYNEQFF. The DNA of the CDR3 is TGTGCCAGCACTAGAACTTCCTACAATGAGCAGTTCTTC.

This clone was picked up one time. This chain connects TRBV6-6 to TRBJ1-6; 8 bases align to TRBD1. Per germline, CDR1 MNHNY and CDR2 SVGAGI (reference sequence). CDR3 length: 14 amino acids. Trimming removed 10 bases from V and 10 bases from J; junction bases left unmatched: 12. The CDR3 protein is CAIHPGTGGSPLHF. In DNA, the CDR3 is TGTGCCATTCATCCCGGGACAGGTGGATCACCCCTCCACTTT.

The chain has TRBV24-1 and TRBJ1-5, with a possible D match to TRBD1 (6 bases). V was shortened by 5 bases and J by 6 bases, with 22 bases between the two germline ends. Per the germline V gene, CDR1 is KGHDR and CDR2 is SFDVKD. This CDR3 is 17 amino acids long. The CDR3 DNA reads as TGTGCCACCAGTGTAACCCTCAAACACAGGGCAAGTCAGCCCCAGCATTTT. Its translation: CATSVTLKHRASQPQHF.